These 2 T cell receptor beta chains were all obtained from the same sample, sequenced in a study of long-term antiretroviral therapy in people with HIV. Running of the v3.0 immunoSEQ assay took place at survey level. Assay used: immunoSEQ multiplex PCR; TCRdb lists only in-frame clones, some missing. The sample has tens of thousands of clones; roughly 95% are singletons. The sample consisted of unsorted PBMCs, taken 6 to 6.5 years after starting antiretroviral therapy. The receptors originated from a man aged 30 to 39 with HIV.

The DNA for the CDR3 is TGTGCCAGCAGCTCTCGAAGCTACGAGCAGTACTTC. It codes for CASSSRSYEQYF. J is TRBJ2-7 and V is TRBV13, with D unclear. Germline-derived CDR1 and CDR2 are PRHDT and FYEKMQ (reference sequence). The CDR3 has 12 residues. The V and J ends lost 4 bases and 3 bases respectively, with 7 bases between them.

This clone has just one count. V and J are TRBV27 and TRBJ2-3, with D hard to call. The CDR3 spans 16 residues. Per germline, CDR1 MNHEY and CDR2 SMNVEV (reference sequence). Trimming removed 0 bases from V and 2 bases from J, with 12 bases in between. CDR3 sequence reads: CASSLSKGRSTDTQYF. As DNA, the CDR3 is TGTGCCAGCAGTTTATCCAAAGGACGTTCCACAGATACGCAGTATTTT.